These T cell receptor beta chains were read from a single sample in a study of shared clonotypes between healthy human individuals. This table comes from immunoSEQ multiplex PCR, and its TCRdb copy is limited to in-frame clones, with some not included. Of about 2.2 million clones in the sample, approximately 94% are singletons; the top ten hold more than 1.5%. Material: naive CD8+ T cells from PBMCs. The receptors were gathered from a man aged 18 to 30 in good health. Some clones in this sample may be carry-over from other donors' samples. The conserved cysteine and the conserved F or W are not part of the CDR3 here. The order of the fields is CDR3 protein, J gene, V gene, CDR3 length.

ASSGLNSGYEQY	TRBJ2-7	TRBV9	12
ASGAGLANEQF	TRBJ2-1	TRBV6-5	11
ASSGGGEQY	TRBJ2-7	TRBV5-1	9
ASRPHGTSYEQY	TRBJ2-7	TRBV28	12
ASGRGLGTEAF	TRBJ1-1	TRBV19	11
ASSPTVRGASDTQY	TRBJ2-3	TRBV9	14
ASSLGRQYEQY	TRBJ2-7	TRBV7-6	11
ASSFLSDPDTQY	TRBJ2-3	TRBV7-9	12
ACSEGPDYEQY	TRBJ2-7	TRBV9	11
ASSTRDIPVGGANVLT	TRBJ2-6	TRBV7-2	16
ASSSTGSYEQY	TRBJ2-7	TRBV2	11
ASSNKQAGPLTGELF	TRBJ2-2	TRBV27	15
ATSRAGQGRGKLF	TRBJ1-4	TRBV15	13
ASRTWGGGTDTQY	TRBJ2-3	TRBV28	13
ASSQDRLTPYGYT	TRBJ1-2	TRBV14	13
ASSPGQPNTEAF	TRBJ1-1	TRBV5-6	12
ATSQGRYNTEAF	TRBJ1-1	TRBV15	12
ATKLGTSGFNEQF	TRBJ2-1	TRBV7-9	13
ASSPNLSAGELF	TRBJ2-2	TRBV7-2	12
ASSPTGGGQPQH	TRBJ1-5	TRBV27	12
ASSGRDRPYEQY	TRBJ2-7	TRBV6-1	12
ASSVVASGRVVDYEQY	TRBJ2-7	TRBV9	16
ASSRSIQETQY	TRBJ2-5	TRBV19	11
ASSDLAGAYNEQF	TRBJ2-1	TRBV19	13
ASSNYGYQETQY	TRBJ2-5	TRBV7-8	12
ASSVAGEYNEQF	TRBJ2-1	TRBV28	12
ASSLLDRNTEAF	TRBJ1-1	TRBV27	12
ASRVGTDSGGDEQY	TRBJ2-7	TRBV12-2	14
ASIPRGTSFNNEQF	TRBJ2-1	TRBV27	14
ATSSRRAWELF	TRBJ2-2	TRBV15	11
ASSYSGGVVPYEQY	TRBJ2-7	TRBV6-5	14
ASSDLELIQQF	TRBJ2-1	TRBV2	11
ASSAGGYPDTQY	TRBJ2-3	TRBV5-1	12
ASSQPTGTGSQPQH	TRBJ1-5	TRBV23-1	14
ASSLSKNLEQY	TRBJ2-7	TRBV27	11
ASSYSIGTQPQH	TRBJ1-5	TRBV6-5	12
ASSHANIGFRALEAF	TRBJ1-1	TRBV4-1	15
ASSLLYGTGGTGELF	TRBJ2-2	TRBV27	15
ASSLLGGGVAPYEQY	TRBJ2-7	TRBV4-1	15
ASSGRATDEQF	TRBJ2-1	TRBV11-3	11
ASSPTGFTGYT	TRBJ1-2	TRBV28	11
ASRPTGSGNYNEQF	TRBJ2-1	TRBV28	14
ASGYAGVAYNEQF	TRBJ2-1	TRBV12-5	13
ASSLAGEVGWNEQF	TRBJ2-1	TRBV28	14
ASSISPNEQF	TRBJ2-1	TRBV19	10
SGETGANVLT	TRBJ2-6	TRBV29-1	10
ASSYSAPYNEQF	TRBJ2-1	TRBV6-5	12
ASSPLGPHSYEQY	-	TRBV7-9	13